This is a list of T cell receptor beta chains from one sample in a study of cytomegalovirus exposure and HLA in healthy donors. This table comes from immunoSEQ multiplex PCR, and its TCRdb copy is limited to in-frame clones, with some not included. The sample consists of some 91,000 clones, more than 75% of them appearing once. The sequenced material came from PBMCs. The receptor set was obtained from a young man in good health and CMV-seropositive. Both conserved end residues are part of each CDR3. A D gene is named only where the DNA matches it firmly. Not every row has a clone size; where given, it reads once, few, many or a size class.

D	size	V	J	CDR3	DNA
TRBD2	few	TRBV10-3	TRBJ2-2	CAISPLAGGTGELFF	TGTGCCATCAGTCCCCTAGCGGGAGGGACCGGGGAGCTGTTTTTT
TRBD2	.	TRBV28	TRBJ2-1	CASSLTAGGAGFGEQFF	TGTGCCAGCAGTTTAACAGCGGGAGGGGCGGGTTTCGGGGAGCAGTTCTTC
.	few	TRBV4-2	TRBJ1-5	CASSQDGTSGGQPQHF	TGTGCCAGCAGCCAAGATGGGACCTCCGGGGGTCAGCCCCAGCATTTT
TRBD1	.	TRBV28	TRBJ1-4	CASSTRLTGANEKLFF	TGTGCCAGCAGTACCAGATTGACAGGGGCGAATGAAAAACTGTTTTTT
TRBD1	few	TRBV7-9	TRBJ1-5	CASSPNRGDQPQHF	TGTGCCAGCAGCCCTAACAGGGGGGATCAGCCCCAGCATTTT
TRBD2	.	TRBV18	TRBJ2-7	CASSTIAGGTYEQYF	TGTGCCAGCTCAACGATAGCGGGAGGAACCTACGAGCAGTACTTC
TRBD1	.	TRBV19	TRBJ2-2	CATAWGQGIAGELFF	TGTGCCACCGCCTGGGGACAGGGGATCGCCGGGGAGCTGTTTTTT
.	.	TRBV2	TRBJ1-1	CASSEAEGAVTEAFF	TGTGCCAGCAGTGAAGCGGAGGGAGCCGTCACTGAAGCTTTCTTT
.	.	TRBV19	TRBJ1-1	CASSIQGRNTEAFF	TGTGCCAGTAGTATACAGGGTAGGAACACTGAAGCTTTCTTT
TRBD1	.	TRBV19	TRBJ1-4	CASSIRTGSEKLFF	TGTGCCAGTAGTATCCGGACAGGGAGTGAAAAACTGTTTTTT
TRBD2	few	TRBV7-8	TRBJ2-7	CASSTTSGRSYEQYF	TGTGCCAGCAGCACGACTAGCGGGAGGTCCTACGAGCAGTACTTC
TRBD2	.	TRBV5-1	TRBJ2-1	CASSFMALAGGNEQFF	TGCGCCAGCAGCTTCATGGCCCTAGCGGGAGGCAATGAGCAGTTCTTC
.	.	TRBV5-8	TRBJ2-3	CASSLELITQYF	TGTGCCAGCAGCTTGGAACTTATTACGCAGTATTTT
.	once	TRBV5-1	TRBJ2-5	CASSLGGVRRSETQYF	TGCGCCAGCAGCTTGGGGGGGGTACGAAGAAGCGAGACCCAGTACTTC
TRBD1	.	TRBV5-6	TRBJ1-2	CASSFVDRGNYGYTF	TGTGCCAGCAGCTTTGTAGACAGGGGGAACTATGGCTACACCTTC
TRBD1	.	TRBV28	TRBJ1-2	CASSPGTGDGYTF	TGTGCCAGCAGCCCCGGGACAGGGGATGGCTACACCTTC
TRBD1	once	TRBV2	TRBJ1-4	CASSEMDRNGKLFF	TGTGCCAGCAGTGAAATGGACAGGAACGGGAAACTGTTTTTT
TRBD1	once	TRBV5-1	TRBJ2-2	CASSPGQGETGELFF	TGCGCCAGCAGCCCCGGACAGGGGGAAACCGGGGAGCTGTTTTTT
.	.	TRBV7-9	TRBJ2-6	CASSPRGVGANVLTF	TGTGCCAGCAGCCCCCGCGGAGTTGGGGCCAACGTCCTGACTTTC
TRBD2	.	TRBV19	TRBJ2-7	CASSPASGSVVEQYF	TGTGCCAGTAGTCCGGCTAGCGGGAGTGTCGTCGAGCAGTACTTC
TRBD2	once	TRBV4-2	TRBJ2-1	CASSQGGLAGLNEQFF	TGTGCCAGCAGCCAGGGGGGACTAGCGGGTCTCAATGAGCAGTTCTTC
.	.	TRBV4-2	TRBJ1-5	CASSQGEQPQHF	TGTGCCAGCAGCCAAGGGGAGCAGCCCCAGCATTTT
.	.	TRBV28	TRBJ1-2	CASSFSLGGGYTF	TGTGCCAGCAGTTTCTCCCTAGGCGGGGGCTACACCTTC
TRBD2	.	TRBV29-1	TRBJ2-2	CSVDSSGSAGELFF	TGCAGCGTTGATTCTAGCGGGAGTGCCGGGGAGCTGTTTTTT
TRBD2	.	TRBV5-1	TRBJ2-7	CASSFGGSSYEQYF	TGCGCCAGCAGCTTCGGCGGGAGCTCCTACGAGCAGTACTTC
TRBD1	.	TRBV7-9	TRBJ2-7	CASSPYPGTGMLYEQYF	TGTGCCAGCAGCCCTTATCCCGGGACAGGGATGCTTTACGAGCAGTACTTC
TRBD2	.	TRBV28	TRBJ2-3	CASSSPIPSGNTDTQYF	TGTGCCAGCAGTTCACCAATACCTAGCGGGAACACAGATACGCAGTATTTT
TRBD1	.	TRBV7-3	TRBJ2-2	CASSPGTGHTGELFF	TGTGCCAGCAGCCCCGGGACAGGGCACACCGGGGAGCTGTTTTTT
.	.	TRBV27	TRBJ1-1	CASSSISEGSRAFF	TGTGCCAGCAGTTCAATTAGTGAGGGTTCAAGAGCTTTCTTT
.	.	TRBV6-1	TRBJ2-7	CASSVQPGQNYEQYF	TGTGCCAGCAGTGTACAACCGGGACAAAACTACGAGCAGTACTTC
TRBD1	.	TRBV27	TRBJ2-3	CASSWDRNTDTQYF	TGTGCCAGCAGTTGGGACAGGAACACAGATACGCAGTATTTT
TRBD1	.	TRBV7-3	TRBJ2-2	CASSPYRGNTGELFF	TGTGCCAGCAGCCCATACAGGGGCAACACCGGGGAGCTGTTTTTT
.	.	TRBV28	TRBJ1-5	CATLSRGYRNQPQHF	TGTGCCACGTTATCACGGGGGTATCGCAATCAGCCCCAGCATTTT
.	.	TRBV7-3	TRBJ2-1	CASSQGGGSYNEQFF	TGTGCCAGCAGCCAGGGAGGGGGTTCCTACAATGAGCAGTTCTTC
TRBD1	.	TRBV28	TRBJ1-4	CASSATTGGHEKLFF	TGTGCCAGCAGTGCTACGACAGGGGGCCATGAAAAACTGTTTTTT
TRBD1	.	TRBV5-1	TRBJ1-4	CASSLVGAGGEKLFF	TGCGCCAGCAGCTTGGTAGGGGCAGGGGGCGAAAAACTGTTTTTT
TRBD2	.	TRBV4-1	TRBJ2-7	CASRWGLAGGPYEQYF	TGCGCCAGCAGATGGGGACTAGCGGGAGGTCCCTACGAGCAGTACTTC
TRBD2	.	TRBV6-6	TRBJ2-7	CASSDWLAGHEQYF	TGTGCCAGCAGCGACTGGCTAGCGGGACACGAGCAGTACTTC
TRBD2	once	TRBV9	TRBJ2-5	CASSVGGLAGETQYF	TGTGCCAGCAGCGTAGGTGGACTAGCGGGAGAGACCCAGTACTTC
TRBD2	.	TRBV19	TRBJ2-7	CASSPLTSGRPSYEQYF	TGTGCCAGTAGTCCGCTGACTAGCGGGAGGCCCTCCTACGAGCAGTACTTC
.	.	TRBV7-8	TRBJ2-7	CASSFGQSYEQYF	TGTGCCAGCAGCTTTGGACAGTCATACGAGCAGTACTTC
.	.	TRBV6-1	TRBJ2-7	CATWEVISYEQYF	TGTGCCACTTGGGAGGTTATCTCCTACGAGCAGTACTTC